Included here is one TCR beta chain sequence, with context. The age range of participants was about 18 to 100 years, with residence in about two dozen US areas. Clinical history reported by participants formed the basis on which cohorts were assigned. Per the original methods: From reference gene primer amplification, estimates of nucleated cell counts were derived. Clones were sequenced by immunoSEQ multiplex PCR, and TCRdb holds only the in-frame ones, with some missing. V, J and clone size were drawn from that table, and D and trimming were deduced from the DNA. The repertoire holds about 20,000 clones, with roughly 88% as singletons. The sample belongs to a study of blood T cell repertoires in COVID-19. The wider study: Whether acute or convalescent, the COVID-19 samples came from the United States, Italy and Spain.

The CDR3 is 11 residues long. The V end lost 5 bases, the J end lost 6 bases, and 6 bases lay between the germline ends. The germline V gene has CDR1 SGHTA and CDR2 FQGTGA. The sample taken for sequencing was PBMCs or T cells enriched from blood (not recorded which). The V and J genes are TRBV7-3 and TRBJ2-3; tentative D call: TRBD2 (6 bases). This receptor was obtained from a woman in her twenties or thirties who had recovered from COVID-19. The CDR3 here is CASSRGDTQYF. In DNA, the CDR3 is TGTGCCAGCAGCCGGGGGGATACGCAGTATTTT.